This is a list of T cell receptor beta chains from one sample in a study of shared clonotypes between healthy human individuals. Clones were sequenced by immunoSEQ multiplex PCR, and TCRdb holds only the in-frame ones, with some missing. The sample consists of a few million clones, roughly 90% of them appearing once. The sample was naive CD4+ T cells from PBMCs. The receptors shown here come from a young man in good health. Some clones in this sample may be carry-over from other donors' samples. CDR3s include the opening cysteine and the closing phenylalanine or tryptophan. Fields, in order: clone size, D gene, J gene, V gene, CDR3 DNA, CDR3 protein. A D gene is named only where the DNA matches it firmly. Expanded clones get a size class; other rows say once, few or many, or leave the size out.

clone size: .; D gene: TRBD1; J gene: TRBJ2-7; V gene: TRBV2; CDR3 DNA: TGTGCCAGCAGTGAACTGACAGGGGGATCCTACGAGCAGTACTTC; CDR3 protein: CASSELTGGSYEQYF
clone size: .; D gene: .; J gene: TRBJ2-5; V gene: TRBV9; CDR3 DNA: TGTGCCAGCAGCGTACTGGGGCTCGGCCAAGAGACCCAGTACTTC; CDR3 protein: CASSVLGLGQETQYF
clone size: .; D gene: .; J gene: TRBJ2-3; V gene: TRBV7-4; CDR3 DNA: TGTGCCAGCAGCTTGGGCCCTACCCAACAATCTTCAGATACGCAGTATTTT; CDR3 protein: CASSLGPTQQSSDTQYF
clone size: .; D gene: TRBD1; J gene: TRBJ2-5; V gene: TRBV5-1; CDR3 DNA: TGCGCCAGCAGCATACTGGGACAGGGTCGGCAAGAGACCCAGTACTTC; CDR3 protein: CASSILGQGRQETQYF
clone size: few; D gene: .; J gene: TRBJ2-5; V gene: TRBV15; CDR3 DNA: TGTGCCACCAGCAGAGAAGAGACCCAGTACTTC; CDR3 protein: CATSREETQYF
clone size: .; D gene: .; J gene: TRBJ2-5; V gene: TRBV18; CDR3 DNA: TGTGCCAGCTCACCCGAGGACGGTTCAGGGACCCAGTACTTC; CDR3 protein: CASSPEDGSGTQYF
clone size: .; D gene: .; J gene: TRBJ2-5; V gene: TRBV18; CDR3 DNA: TGTGCCAGCTCACTTTCAGGGATTCAAGAGACCCAGTACTTC; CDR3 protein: CASSLSGIQETQYF
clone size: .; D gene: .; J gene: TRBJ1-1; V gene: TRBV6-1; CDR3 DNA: TGTGCCAGCAGTCGCCACGTGAGCGAAGCTTTCTTT; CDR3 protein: CASSRHVSEAFF
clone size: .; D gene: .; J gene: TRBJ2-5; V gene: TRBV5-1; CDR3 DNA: TGCGCCAGCAGCTTGCTGCGTAACCAAGAGACCCAGTACTTC; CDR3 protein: CASSLLRNQETQYF
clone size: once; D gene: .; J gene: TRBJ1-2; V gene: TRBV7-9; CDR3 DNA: TGTGCCAGCAGCTTAGGCTATCAGGGGCAGGATGGCTACACCTTC; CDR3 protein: CASSLGYQGQDGYTF
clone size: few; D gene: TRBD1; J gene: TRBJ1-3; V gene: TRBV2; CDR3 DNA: TGTGCCAGCATCGCGACAGGGAGTGGAAACACCATATATTTT; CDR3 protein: CASIATGSGNTIYF
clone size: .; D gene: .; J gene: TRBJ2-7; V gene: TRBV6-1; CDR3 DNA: TGTGCCAGCTCGCCTAGGGACTACGAGCAGTACTTC; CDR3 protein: CASSPRDYEQYF
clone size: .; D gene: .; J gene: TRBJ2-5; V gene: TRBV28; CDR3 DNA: TGTGCCAGCAGTTCTGGAGTAGAGACCCAGTACTTC; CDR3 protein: CASSSGVETQYF
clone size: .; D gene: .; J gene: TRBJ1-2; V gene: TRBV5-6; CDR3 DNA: TGTGCCAGCAGTTCCCAAAGACAGGCCCAGGGCTACACCTTC; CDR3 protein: CASSSQRQAQGYTF
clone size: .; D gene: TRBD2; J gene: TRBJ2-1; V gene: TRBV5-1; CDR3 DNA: TGCGCCAGCAGCTTAGCAGGGACAGTTAAACCTAGCGGGAGTAATTATGAGCAGTTCTTC; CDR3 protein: CASSLAGTVKPSGSNYEQFF
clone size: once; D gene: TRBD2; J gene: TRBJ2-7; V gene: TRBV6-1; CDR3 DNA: TGTGCCAGCAAGGACAAGCGGGAGACGGGGGAGCAGTACTTC; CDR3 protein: CASKDKRETGEQYF
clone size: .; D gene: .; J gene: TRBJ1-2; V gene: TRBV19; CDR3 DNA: TGTGCCAGTAGCCCAAGGACTGGGGGACGGGACTATGGCTACACCTTC; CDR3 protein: CASSPRTGGRDYGYTF
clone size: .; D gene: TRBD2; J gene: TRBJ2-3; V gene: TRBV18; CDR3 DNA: TGTGCCAGCTCACCCCCCTCCTCTAGCGGGAGTCGGCCAGATACGCAGTATTTT; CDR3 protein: CASSPPSSSGSRPDTQYF
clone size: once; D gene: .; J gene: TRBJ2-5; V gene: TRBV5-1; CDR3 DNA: TGCGCCAGCAGCGGCGGGGGACAGCAAGAGACCCAGTACTTC; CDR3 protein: CASSGGGQQETQYF
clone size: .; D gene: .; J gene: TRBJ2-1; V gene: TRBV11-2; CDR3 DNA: TGTGCCAGCAGCTTAGAGTCGGGGTACAATGAGCAGTTCTTC; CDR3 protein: CASSLESGYNEQFF
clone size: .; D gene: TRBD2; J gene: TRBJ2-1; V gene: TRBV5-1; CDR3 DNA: TGCGCCAGCAGCTTGGTGCCTAGCGGGAGCTCCTACAATGAGCAGTTCTTC; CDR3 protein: CASSLVPSGSSYNEQFF
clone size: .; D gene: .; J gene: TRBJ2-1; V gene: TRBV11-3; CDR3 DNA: TGTGCCAGCAGCTTAGATTACTCCTACAATGAGCAGTTCTTC; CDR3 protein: CASSLDYSYNEQFF
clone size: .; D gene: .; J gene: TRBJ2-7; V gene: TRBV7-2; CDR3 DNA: TGTGCCAGCAGCTCCGAGCGGACCAGCTCCTACGAGCAGTACTTC; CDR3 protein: CASSSERTSSYEQYF
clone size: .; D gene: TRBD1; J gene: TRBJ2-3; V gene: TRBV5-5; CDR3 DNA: TGTGCCAGCAGCATCCGACAGGGGGCAAGCACAGATACGCAGTATTTT; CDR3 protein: CASSIRQGASTDTQYF
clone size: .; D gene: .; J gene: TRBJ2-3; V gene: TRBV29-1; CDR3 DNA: TGCAGCGTCGCCGTCCGGGGGATTGCCGATACGCAGTATTTT; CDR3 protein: CSVAVRGIADTQYF
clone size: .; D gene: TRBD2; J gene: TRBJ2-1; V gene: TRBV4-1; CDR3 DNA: TGCGCCAGCAGCCAAGATCACTTCAGCGGGAGGGCCATTTACAATGAGCAGTTCTTC; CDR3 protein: CASSQDHFSGRAIYNEQFF
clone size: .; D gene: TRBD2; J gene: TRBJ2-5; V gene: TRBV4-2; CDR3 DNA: TGTGCCAGCAGCCAAGGTATAGCGGGAGCGGAGACCCAGTACTTC; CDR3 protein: CASSQGIAGAETQYF
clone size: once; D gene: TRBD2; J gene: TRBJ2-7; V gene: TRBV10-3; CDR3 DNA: TGTGCCATCAGAAGCGGGAGCAGTTCCCACGAGCAGTACTTC; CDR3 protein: CAIRSGSSSHEQYF
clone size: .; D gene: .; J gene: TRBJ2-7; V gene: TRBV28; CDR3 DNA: TGTGCCAGCAGTTATAGCAGGGTGAGCTCCTACGAGCAGTACTTC; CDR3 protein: CASSYSRVSSYEQYF
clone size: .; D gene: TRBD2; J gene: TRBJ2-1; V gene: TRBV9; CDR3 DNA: TGTGCCAGCAGCGGTCCTAGCGGACTTTCCTACAATGAGCAGTTCTTC; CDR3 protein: CASSGPSGLSYNEQFF
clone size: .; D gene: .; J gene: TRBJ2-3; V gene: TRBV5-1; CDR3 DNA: TGCGCCAGCAGCCCGGGACTGGGTTATACGCAGTATTTT; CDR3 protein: CASSPGLGYTQYF
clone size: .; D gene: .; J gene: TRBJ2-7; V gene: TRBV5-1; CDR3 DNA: TGCGCCAGCAGCCCCCGGGACGGCGACTACGAGCAGTACTTC; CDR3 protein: CASSPRDGDYEQYF
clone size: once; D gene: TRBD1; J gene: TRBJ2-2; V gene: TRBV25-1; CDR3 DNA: TGTGCCAGCAGTGTCGGGACAGGGTACACCGGGGAGCTGTTTTTT; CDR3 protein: CASSVGTGYTGELFF
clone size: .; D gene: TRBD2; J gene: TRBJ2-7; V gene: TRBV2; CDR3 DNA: TGTGCCAGCTATAGCGGGAGTAATTTCGCGCAGTACTTC; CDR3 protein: CASYSGSNFAQYF
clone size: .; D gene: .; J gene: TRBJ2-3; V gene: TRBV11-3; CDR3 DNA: TGTGCCAGCAGCGCAGGACCAGGGAAGAAGAACACAGATACGCAGTATTTT; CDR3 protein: CASSAGPGKKNTDTQYF
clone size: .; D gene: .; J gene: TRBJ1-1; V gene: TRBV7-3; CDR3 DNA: TGTGCCAGCAGCTTAACGGTAAGGGGCGAGACTGAAGCTTTCTTT; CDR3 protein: CASSLTVRGETEAFF
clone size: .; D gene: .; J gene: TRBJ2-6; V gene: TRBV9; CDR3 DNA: TGTGCCAGCAGCGTAGATGGCAGGGTCCCCTCTGGGGCCAACGTCCTGACTTTC; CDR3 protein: CASSVDGRVPSGANVLTF
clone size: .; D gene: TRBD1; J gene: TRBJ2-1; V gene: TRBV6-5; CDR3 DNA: TGTGCCAGCAGTTCGGGACAGAAGAACAATGAGCAGTTCTTC; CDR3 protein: CASSSGQKNNEQFF
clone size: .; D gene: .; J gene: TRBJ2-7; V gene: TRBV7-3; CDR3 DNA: TGTGCCAGCAGCCTACTCGCCGTCTCCTACGAGCAGTACTTC; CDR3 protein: CASSLLAVSYEQYF
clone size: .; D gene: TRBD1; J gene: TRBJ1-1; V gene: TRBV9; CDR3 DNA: TGTGCCAGCAGCGCAACGCCTTACAGGGGCACTGAAGCTTTCTTT; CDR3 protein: CASSATPYRGTEAFF
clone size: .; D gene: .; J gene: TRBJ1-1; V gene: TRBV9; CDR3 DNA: TGTGCCAGCAGCGTAGGCTTCGTCGGCACTGAAGCTTTCTTT; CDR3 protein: CASSVGFVGTEAFF
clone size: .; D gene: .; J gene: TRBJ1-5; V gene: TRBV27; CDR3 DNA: TGTGCCAGCAGTCCTATGGGGGTTTATAGCAATCAGCCCCAGCATTTT; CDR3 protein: CASSPMGVYSNQPQHF
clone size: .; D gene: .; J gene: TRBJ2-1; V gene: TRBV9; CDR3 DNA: TGTGCCAGCAGCGTAGGGGTTAGGGAGGTTCAGTCCTACAATGAGCAGTTCTTC; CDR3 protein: CASSVGVREVQSYNEQFF
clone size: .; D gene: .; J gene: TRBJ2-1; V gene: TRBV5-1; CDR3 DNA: TGCGCCAGCAGCTTGGGAGGGGAAGCAGGAGAGCAGTTCTTC; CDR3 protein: CASSLGGEAGEQFF
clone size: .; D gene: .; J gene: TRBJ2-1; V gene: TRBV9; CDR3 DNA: TGTGCCAGCACCAGTAATACAATAAATGAGCAGTTCTTC; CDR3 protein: CASTSNTINEQFF
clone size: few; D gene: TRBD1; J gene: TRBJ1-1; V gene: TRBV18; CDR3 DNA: TGTGCCAGCTCACCGGGACAGGGCGGCACTGAAGCTTTCTTT; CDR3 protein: CASSPGQGGTEAFF
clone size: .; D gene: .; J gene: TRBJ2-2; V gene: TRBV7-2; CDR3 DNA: TGTGCCAGCAGCTCACAACCGGGACTCGCAGCGACCGGGGAGCTGTTTTTT; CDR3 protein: CASSSQPGLAATGELFF
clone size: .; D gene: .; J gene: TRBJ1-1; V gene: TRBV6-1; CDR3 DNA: TGTGCCAGCAGGATAGAGGACAGGAACACTGAAGCTTTCTTT; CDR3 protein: CASRIEDRNTEAFF
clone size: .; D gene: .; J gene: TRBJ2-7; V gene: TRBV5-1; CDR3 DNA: TGCGCCAGCAGCTTTTCAGTGAGCTCGGCCGAGCAGTACTTC; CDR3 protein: CASSFSVSSAEQYF
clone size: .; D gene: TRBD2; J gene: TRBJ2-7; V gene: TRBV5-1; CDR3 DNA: TGCGCCAGCAGCGGCGCCGGGACTAGCGGCTACGAGCAGTACTTC; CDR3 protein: CASSGAGTSGYEQYF